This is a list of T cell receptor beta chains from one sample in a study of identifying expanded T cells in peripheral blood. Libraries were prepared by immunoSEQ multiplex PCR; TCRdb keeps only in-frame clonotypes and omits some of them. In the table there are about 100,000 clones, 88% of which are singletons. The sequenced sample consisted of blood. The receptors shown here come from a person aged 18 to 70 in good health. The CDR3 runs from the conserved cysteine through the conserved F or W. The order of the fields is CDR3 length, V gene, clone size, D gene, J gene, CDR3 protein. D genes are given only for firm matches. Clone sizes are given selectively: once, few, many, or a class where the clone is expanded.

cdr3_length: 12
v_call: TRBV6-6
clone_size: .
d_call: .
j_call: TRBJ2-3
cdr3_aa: CASSYGTDTQYF

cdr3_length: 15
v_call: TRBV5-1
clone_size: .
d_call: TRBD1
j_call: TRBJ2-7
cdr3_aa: CASSSGQGSLYEQYF

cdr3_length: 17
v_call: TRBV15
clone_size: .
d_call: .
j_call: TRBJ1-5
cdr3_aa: CATSRDIRDWDNQPQHF

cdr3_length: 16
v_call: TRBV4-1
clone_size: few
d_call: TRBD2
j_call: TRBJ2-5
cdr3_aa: CASSPLAGGLQETQYF

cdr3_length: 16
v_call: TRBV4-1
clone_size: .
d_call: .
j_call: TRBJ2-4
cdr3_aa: CASSQEESLAKNIQYF

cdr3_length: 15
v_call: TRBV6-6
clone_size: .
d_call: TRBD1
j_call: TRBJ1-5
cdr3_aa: CASSYVSGGNQPQHF

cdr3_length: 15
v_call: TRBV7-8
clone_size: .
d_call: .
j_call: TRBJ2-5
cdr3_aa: CASSHFDRYEETQYF

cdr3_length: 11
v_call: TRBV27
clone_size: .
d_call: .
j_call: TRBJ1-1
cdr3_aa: CASSSFTEAFF

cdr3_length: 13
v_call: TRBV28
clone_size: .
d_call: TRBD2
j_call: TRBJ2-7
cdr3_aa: CATELAPSYEQYF

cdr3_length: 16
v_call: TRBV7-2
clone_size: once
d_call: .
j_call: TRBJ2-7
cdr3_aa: CASSRSMPDTSYEQYF

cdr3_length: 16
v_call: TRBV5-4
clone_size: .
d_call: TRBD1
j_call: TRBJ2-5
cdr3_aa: CASSLSGQGLGETQYF

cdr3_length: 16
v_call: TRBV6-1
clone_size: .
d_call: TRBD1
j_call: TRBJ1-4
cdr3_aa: CASSEKDGAGGEKLFF

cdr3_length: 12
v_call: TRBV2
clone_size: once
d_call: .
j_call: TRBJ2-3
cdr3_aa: CASSEYGDTQYF

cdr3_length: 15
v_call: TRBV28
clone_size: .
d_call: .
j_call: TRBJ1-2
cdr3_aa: CASSSPQRGSYGYTF

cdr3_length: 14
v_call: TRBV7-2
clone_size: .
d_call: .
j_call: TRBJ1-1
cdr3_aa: CASSLATVNTEAFF

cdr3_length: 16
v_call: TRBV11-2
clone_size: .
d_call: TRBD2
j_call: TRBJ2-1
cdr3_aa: CASSLRAGVGYNEQFF

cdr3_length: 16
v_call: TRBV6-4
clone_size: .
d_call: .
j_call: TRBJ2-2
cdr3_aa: CASSQAGGDGTGELFF

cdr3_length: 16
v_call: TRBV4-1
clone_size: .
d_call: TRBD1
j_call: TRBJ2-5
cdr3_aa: CASSQDWTGGAETQYF

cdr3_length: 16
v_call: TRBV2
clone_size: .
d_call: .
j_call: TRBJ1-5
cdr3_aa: CASSEARGQSNQPQHF

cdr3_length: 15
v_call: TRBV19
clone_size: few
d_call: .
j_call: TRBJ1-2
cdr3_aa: CASSRASGVDYGYTF

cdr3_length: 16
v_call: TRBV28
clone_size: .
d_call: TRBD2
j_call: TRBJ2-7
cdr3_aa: CASSLGAGGTTYEQYF

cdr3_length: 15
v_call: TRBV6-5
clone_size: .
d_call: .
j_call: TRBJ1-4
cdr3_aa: CASSYRGRANEKLFF

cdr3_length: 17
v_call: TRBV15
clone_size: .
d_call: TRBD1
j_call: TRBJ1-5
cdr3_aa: CATSRLRGQGANQPQHF

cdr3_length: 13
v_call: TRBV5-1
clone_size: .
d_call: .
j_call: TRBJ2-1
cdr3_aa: CASSPKIPGEQFF

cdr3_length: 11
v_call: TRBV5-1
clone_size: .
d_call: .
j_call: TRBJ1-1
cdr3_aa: CASSSESEAFF

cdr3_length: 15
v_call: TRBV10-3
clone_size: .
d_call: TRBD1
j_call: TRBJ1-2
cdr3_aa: CAISEGTGHRDGYTF

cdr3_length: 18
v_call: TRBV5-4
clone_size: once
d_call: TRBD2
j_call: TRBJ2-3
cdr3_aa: CASAPTTLVGGAGDTQYF

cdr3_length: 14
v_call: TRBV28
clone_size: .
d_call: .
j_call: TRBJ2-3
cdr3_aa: CASTLGAGTDTQYF

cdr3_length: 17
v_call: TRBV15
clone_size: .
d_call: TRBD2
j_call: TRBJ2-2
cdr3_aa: CATSRERAGDRTGELFF

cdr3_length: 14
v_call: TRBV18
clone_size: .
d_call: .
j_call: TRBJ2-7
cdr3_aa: CASSYAEGSYEQYF

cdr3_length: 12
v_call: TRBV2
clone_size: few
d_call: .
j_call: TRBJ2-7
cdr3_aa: CASSVQTYEQYF

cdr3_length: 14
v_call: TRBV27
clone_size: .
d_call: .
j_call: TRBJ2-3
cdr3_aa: CASSSLINTDTQYF

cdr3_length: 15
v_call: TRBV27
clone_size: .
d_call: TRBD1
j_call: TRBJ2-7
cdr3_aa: CASGTRWTGIGEQYF

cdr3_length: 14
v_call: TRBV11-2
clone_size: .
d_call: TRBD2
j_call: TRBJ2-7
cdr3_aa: CASSLGRGAYEQYF

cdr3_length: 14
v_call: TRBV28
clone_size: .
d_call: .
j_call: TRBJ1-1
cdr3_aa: CASSLTRVNTEAFF

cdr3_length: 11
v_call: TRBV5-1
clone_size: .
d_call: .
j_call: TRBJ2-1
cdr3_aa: CASSLDRVWFF

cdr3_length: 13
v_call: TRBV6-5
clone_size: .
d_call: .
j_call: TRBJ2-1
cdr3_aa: CASSPHRGYEQFF

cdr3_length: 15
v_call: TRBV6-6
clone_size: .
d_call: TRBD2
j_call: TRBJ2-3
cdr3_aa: CASRTGLAGTDTQYF

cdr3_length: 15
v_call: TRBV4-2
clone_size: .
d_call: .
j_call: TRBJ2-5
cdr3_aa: CASSPSFGGGETQYF

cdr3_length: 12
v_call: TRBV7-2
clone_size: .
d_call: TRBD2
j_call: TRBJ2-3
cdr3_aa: CASSQAGNTQYF

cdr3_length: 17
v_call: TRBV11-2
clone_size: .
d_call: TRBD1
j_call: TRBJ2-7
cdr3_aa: CASSSGWGRDRGNEQYF

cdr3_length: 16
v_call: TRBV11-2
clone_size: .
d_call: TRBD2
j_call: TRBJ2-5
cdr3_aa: CASSLGLAGGRETQYF

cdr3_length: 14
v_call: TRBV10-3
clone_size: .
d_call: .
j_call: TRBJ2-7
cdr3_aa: CAIIPWARSYEQYF

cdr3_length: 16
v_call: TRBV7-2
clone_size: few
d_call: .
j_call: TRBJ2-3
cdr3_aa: CASSLRRTNPTDTQYF

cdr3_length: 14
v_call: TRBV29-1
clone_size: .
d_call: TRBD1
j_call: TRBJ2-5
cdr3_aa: CSVLPRTGQETQYF

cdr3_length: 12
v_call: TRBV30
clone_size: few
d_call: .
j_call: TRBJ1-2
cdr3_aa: CAWSNGGYGYTF

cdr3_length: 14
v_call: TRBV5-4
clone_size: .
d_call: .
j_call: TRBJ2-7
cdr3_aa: CASSLAGGRGEQYF

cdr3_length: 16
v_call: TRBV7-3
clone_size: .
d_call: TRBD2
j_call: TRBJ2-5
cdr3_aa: CASSLNPAGGPETQYF

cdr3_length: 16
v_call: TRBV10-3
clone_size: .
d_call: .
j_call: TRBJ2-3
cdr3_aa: CAISETQGTSTDTQYF

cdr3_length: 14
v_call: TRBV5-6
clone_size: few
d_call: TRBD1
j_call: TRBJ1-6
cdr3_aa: CASSTGQGPFTLHF

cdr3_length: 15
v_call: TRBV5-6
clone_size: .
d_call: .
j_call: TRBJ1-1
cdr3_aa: CASTSGPGQNTEAFF

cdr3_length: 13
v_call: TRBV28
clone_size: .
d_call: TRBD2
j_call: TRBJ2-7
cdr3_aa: CASQAGDGYEQYF

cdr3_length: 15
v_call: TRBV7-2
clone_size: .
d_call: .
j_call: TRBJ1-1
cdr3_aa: CASSLDLFLNTEAFF

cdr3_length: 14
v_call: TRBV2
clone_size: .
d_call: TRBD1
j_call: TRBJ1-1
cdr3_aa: CASSFDRVNTEAFF

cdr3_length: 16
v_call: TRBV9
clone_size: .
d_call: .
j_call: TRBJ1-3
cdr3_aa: CASSARTPYSGNTIYF